A selection of T cell receptor beta chains follows, all from one sample in a study of blood T cell repertoires in COVID-19. Method: immunoSEQ multiplex PCR; TCRdb's copy keeps in-frame clones and lacks some. This table has approximately 210,000 clones, roughly 85% appearing once. Sequencing used peripheral blood. Source of these receptors: a man aged 25 to 40 who had recovered from COVID-19. Both conserved end residues are part of each CDR3.

>12|TRBV29-1|TRBJ1-2
CSARTGSAGYTF
>15|TRBV5-1|TRBJ2-3
CASSSWTSGSDTQYF
>20|TRBV9|TRBJ2-4
CASSVSESPVRTSDRHIQYF
>14|TRBV19|TRBJ1-1
CASSAGGRNTEAFF
>14|TRBV3-1/TRBV3-2|TRBJ1-2
CASKGPEIHYGYTF
>15|TRBV18|TRBJ2-7
CASSPPDRAAYEQYF
>15|TRBV7-2|TRBJ1-6
CASSSRDSYNSPLHF
>14|TRBV5-8|TRBJ2-3
CASSTFSRGDTQYF
>14|TRBV7-9|TRBJ1-4
CASSLRQDNEKLFF
>13|TRBV6-5|TRBJ1-6
CASSTLGNSPLHF
>14|TRBV7-2|TRBJ2-5
CASSPQEGRVTQYF
>18|TRBV19|TRBJ1-5
CASSILPGQGTANQPQHF
>15|TRBV9|TRBJ2-7
CASSVGHRTGGEQYF
>18|TRBV23-1|TRBJ2-3
CASSLRSPGGPPLNTQYF
>13|TRBV3-1/TRBV3-2|TRBJ2-1
CASNRDRGNEQFF
>12|TRBV2|TRBJ1-1
CASKSEGTEAFF
>16|TRBV10-3|TRBJ2-5
CAISESSIGGQETQYF
>17|TRBV7-2|TRBJ2-1
CASSPRWASGSYNEQFF
>14|TRBV5-4|TRBJ2-2
CASSPGGTTGELFF
>15|TRBV4-2|TRBJ1-2
CASSQDATGAYGYTF
>14|TRBV6-4|TRBJ2-3
CASLRGPSTDTQYF
>12|TRBV19|TRBJ1-1
CASSPTHREAFF
>14|TRBV5-4|TRBJ2-5
CASSLDLNKETQYF
>14|TRBV9|TRBJ2-5
CASSVQGIQETQYF
>16|TRBV19|TRBJ1-2
CASSINLFLGDYGYTF
>15|TRBV9|TRBJ1-3
CASSEDVGQGNTIYF
>17|TRBV2|TRBJ2-2
CASSEPSQTANTGELFF
>16|TRBV24-1|TRBJ2-1
CATSDSSPDSLDEQFF
>15|TRBV5-6|TRBJ1-5
CASSLIGQPNQPQHF
>15|TRBV5-5|TRBJ1-3
CASSLGPGSGNTIYF
>15|TRBV5-1|TRBJ2-7
CASSLDGGDPYEQYF
>13|TRBV6-6|TRBJ1-1
CASRGQGGTEAFF
>13|TRBV6-5|TRBJ2-7
CASTWTGGFEQYF
>14|TRBV11-3|TRBJ2-7
CASSLAAGSYEQYF
>15|TRBV6-5|TRBJ1-5
CASRDPTGMEQPQHF
>15|TRBV7-2|TRBJ1-5
CASSFGLTEHQPQHF
>15|TRBV27|TRBJ1-1
CASSFISLGNTEAFF
>13|TRBV2|TRBJ2-5
CASVTGGAETQYF